This TCR beta chain was sequenced in a study of cytomegalovirus exposure and HLA in healthy donors (dated by TCRdb to the late 2010s). About the full investigation: The roughly 650 repertoires of the first cohort and the roughly 110 validation repertoires were produced on the same platform, according to a later analysis. The study aimed to test whether cataloging public T cell receptors could reveal signatures of past pathogen exposure. A separate validation cohort of roughly 130 different subjects was used in addition to the approximately 670-subject first cohort. The study combined high-throughput TCR immunosequencing, statistical association of individual TCRs with disease status, and machine learning to predict cytomegalovirus infection status. The full study reports these points: In both the original and validation cohorts, the classifier was reported to diagnose cytomegalovirus status with high specificity and sensitivity. In a later analysis, TCRs clustered in the first cohort were found to also tend to co-occur in the roughly 130 validation repertoires, with about 93% of cluster scores above 0. A few of the identified cytomegalovirus-associated TCR beta chains were confirmed in vitro to be specific for cytomegalovirus antigens. The study listed approximately 160 TCR beta chains as associated with cytomegalovirus. Most TCR sequences were observed very rarely across donors, whereas some public TCRs were present in many individuals. The validation cohort had no HLA typing available for a later analysis, so co-occurrence within that cohort was assessed over all 110 or so repertoires. The authors suggested that the approach could potentially be generalized to other disease states and immunological phenotypes.

Library prep was done by the immunoSEQ multiplex PCR assay. For the original study's pipeline: A statistical classification framework was built to diagnose cytomegalovirus status from the catalog of TCR beta chain sequences. Drawn from immuneACCESS, this table holds only the in-frame rearrangements with V and J called that TCRdb kept. Clones are partly lost; checked studies trace under half to an unresolved V gene and leave the rest unexplained. The DNA gave D and trimming, while V, J and clone size come from that table. The table for this sample lists approximately 260,000 clones; roughly 86% of them were counted only once. The ten largest account for 1.2% of the sample. The V end gives up 5 bases and the J end 5 bases, leaving 13 bases in the junction not matched to a gene. The CDR3 runs 16 amino acids, cysteine and phenylalanine included. Only the CDR3 portion is preserved as DNA: 48 bases, with reading frame beginning at the first base. From the germline V gene (reference sequence), CDR1 is MNHNY and CDR2 is SVGAGI.

The donors were included in the validation cohort of approximately 120 subjects, a group kept apart from the roughly 690-subject first cohort. Regarding this clone: It lacks a known antigen. Base qualities are not at hand, and no much larger clone is one base apart.

The clonotype originates from a woman aged 25-40 years in good health and CMV-seropositive. The sequencing input was PBMCs. This chain is built from TRBV6-6 and TRBJ1-1, with TRBD1 identical over 8 junction bases. The CDR3 protein is CASSLYSTGEGTEAFF. The nucleotide sequence reads as follows: TGTGCCAGCAGTCTTTACTCGACAGGGGAGGGTACTGAAGCTTTCTTT.